This TCR beta chain was sequenced for a study of cytomegalovirus exposure and HLA in healthy donors. Study findings and constraints: In a later analysis, HLA-C alleles had the fewest associated TCRs, DRB1 alleles the most. V segments that were indistinguishable, TRBV6-2 and TRBV6-3 among them, were omitted from analysis. HLA restriction was apparent for most CMV-associated TCR beta chains in a later analysis. As was reported, the HLA-A and HLA-B alleles of most subjects were accurately predicted from TCR beta sequences.

For this clone: Its antigen is currently unknown.

This CDR3 spans 13 amino acids. Germline V gene sequence: CDR1 MNHNS, CDR2 SASEGT. V lost 8 bases and J lost 10, with 15 bases in between. A multiplex PCR was run with 60 Vbeta primers and 13 Jbeta primers. TCRdb keeps only in-frame clones here, not all; method: immunoSEQ multiplex PCR. This sample has fewer than 120,000 clones, with 65% to 80% found just once. The J gene is TRBJ1-6, the V gene TRBV6-1; perhaps TRBD1 as D (6 bases). The sequencing sample was made of PBMCs. The source is a woman aged 60-75 years in good health and CMV-seropositive. CDR3 bases: TGTGCCAGCCAGGACAGACCTCGATCACCCCTCCACTTT. This translates into CASQDRPRSPLHF.